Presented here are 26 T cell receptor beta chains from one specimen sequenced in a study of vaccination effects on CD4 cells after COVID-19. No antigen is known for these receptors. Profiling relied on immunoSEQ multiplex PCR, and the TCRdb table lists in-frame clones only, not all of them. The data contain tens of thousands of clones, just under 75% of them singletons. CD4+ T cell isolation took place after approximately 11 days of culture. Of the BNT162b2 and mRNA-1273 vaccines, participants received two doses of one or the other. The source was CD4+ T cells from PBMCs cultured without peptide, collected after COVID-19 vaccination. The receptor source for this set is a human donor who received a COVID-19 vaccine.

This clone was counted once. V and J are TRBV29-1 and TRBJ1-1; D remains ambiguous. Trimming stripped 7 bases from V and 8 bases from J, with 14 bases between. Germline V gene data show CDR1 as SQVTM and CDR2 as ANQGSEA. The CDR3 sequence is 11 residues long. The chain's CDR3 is CSALNGAEAFF. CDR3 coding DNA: TGCAGCGCCCTCAATGGAGCGGAAGCTTTCTTT. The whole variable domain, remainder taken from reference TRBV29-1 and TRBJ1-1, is SAVISQKPSRDICQRGTSLTIQCQVDSQVTMMFWYRQQPGQSLTLIATANQGSEATYESGFVIDKFPISRPNLTFSTLTVSNMSPEDSSIYLCSALNGAEAFFGQGTRLTVV.

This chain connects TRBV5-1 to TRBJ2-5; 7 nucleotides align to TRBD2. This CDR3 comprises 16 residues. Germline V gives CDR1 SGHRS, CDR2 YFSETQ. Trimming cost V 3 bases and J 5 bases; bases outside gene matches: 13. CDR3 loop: CASSSTTTGGVETQYF. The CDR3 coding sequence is TGCGCCAGCAGCTCGACCACGACGGGGGGTGTGGAGACCCAGTACTTC. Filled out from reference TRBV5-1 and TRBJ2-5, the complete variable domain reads KAGVTQTPRYLIKTRGQQVTLSCSPISGHRSVSWYQQTPGQGLQFLFEYFSETQRNKGNFPGRFSGRQFSNSRSEMNVSTLELGDSALYLCASSSTTTGGVETQYFGPGTRLLVL.

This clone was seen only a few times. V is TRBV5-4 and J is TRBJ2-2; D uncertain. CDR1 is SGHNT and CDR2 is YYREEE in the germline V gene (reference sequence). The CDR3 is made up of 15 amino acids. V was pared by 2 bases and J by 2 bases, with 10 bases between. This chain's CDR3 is CASSFGQENTGELFF. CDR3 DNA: TGTGCCAGCAGCTTCGGCCAAGAAAACACCGGGGAGCTGTTTTTT.

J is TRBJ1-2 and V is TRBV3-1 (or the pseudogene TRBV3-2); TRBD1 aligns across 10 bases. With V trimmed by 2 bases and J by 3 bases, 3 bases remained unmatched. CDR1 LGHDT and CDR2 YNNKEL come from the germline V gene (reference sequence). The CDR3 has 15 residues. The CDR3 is CASSQLGTGDYGYTF. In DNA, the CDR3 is TGTGCCAGCAGCCAACTAGGGACAGGGGACTATGGCTACACCTTC.

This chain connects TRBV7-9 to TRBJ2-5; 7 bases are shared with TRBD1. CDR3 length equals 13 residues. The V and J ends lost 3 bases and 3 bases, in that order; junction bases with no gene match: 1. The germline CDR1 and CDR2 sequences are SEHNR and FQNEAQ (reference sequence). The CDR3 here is CASSFDREETQYF. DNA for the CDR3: TGTGCCAGCAGCTTTGACAGGGAAGAGACCCAGTACTTC.

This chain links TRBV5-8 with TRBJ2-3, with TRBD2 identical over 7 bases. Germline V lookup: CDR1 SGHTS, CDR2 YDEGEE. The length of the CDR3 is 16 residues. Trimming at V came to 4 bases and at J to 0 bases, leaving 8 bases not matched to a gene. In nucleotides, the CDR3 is TGTGCCAGCAGCCCAGGAACGGGGGGTAGCACAGATACGCAGTATTTT. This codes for CASSPGTGGSTDTQYF.

CDR3 residues: CASSVGLAGGTNTGELFF. The CDR3 nucleotides read TGTGCCAGCAGCGTAGGGCTAGCGGGGGGTACGAACACCGGGGAGCTGTTTTTT. The rearrangement uses TRBV9 and TRBJ2-2; 11 nucleotides agree with TRBD2. This CDR3 comprises 18 residues. The V gene end was trimmed by 0 bases and the J gene end by 0 bases; junction bases not matched to a gene: 4. Germline CDR1 reads SGDLS; CDR2 reads YYNGEE.

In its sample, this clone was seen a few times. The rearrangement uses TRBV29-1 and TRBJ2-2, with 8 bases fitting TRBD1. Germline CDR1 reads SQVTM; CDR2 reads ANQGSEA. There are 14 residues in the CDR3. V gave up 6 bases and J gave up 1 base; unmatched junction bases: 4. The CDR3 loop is CSVSGTGNTGELFF. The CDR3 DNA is TGCAGCGTATCCGGGACAGGGAACACCGGGGAGCTGTTTTTT.

CDR3 amino acids: CASSESEISNQPQHF. CDR3 DNA sequence: TGCGCCAGCAGTGAGTCTGAGATTAGCAATCAGCCCCAGCATTTT. The genes are TRBV10-2 and TRBJ1-5; no clear D. The length of the CDR3 is 15 residues. Germline assignment: CDR1 WSHSY and CDR2 SAAADI. V dropped 0 bases and J dropped 0 bases, with 6 bases sitting between them.

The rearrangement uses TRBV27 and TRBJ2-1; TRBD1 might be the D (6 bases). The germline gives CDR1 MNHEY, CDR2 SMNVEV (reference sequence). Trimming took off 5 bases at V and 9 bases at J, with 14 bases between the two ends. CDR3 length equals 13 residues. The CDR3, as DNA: TGTGCCAGCAGTCCCTCCTGGACAGCTGAGCAGTTCTTC. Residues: CASSPSWTAEQFF.

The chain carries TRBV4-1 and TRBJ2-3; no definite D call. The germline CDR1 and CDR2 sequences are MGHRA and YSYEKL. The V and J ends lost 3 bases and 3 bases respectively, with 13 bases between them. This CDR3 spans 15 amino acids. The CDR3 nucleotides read TGCGCCAGCAGCCAGCCCTCCTCAGGAACAGATACGCAGTATTTT. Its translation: CASSQPSSGTDTQYF.

CDR3 amino acids: CASSGGTGAAGSHGYTF. CDR3 coding DNA: TGTGCCAGCAGCGGAGGAACGGGGGCGGCTGGGTCGCATGGCTACACCTTC. V gene TRBV9 combines with J gene TRBJ1-2, with D perhaps TRBD1 (6 bases). The V end lost 3 bases, the J end lost 6 bases, and 24 bases lay between the germline ends. The germline V gene has CDR1 SGDLS and CDR2 YYNGEE. The CDR3 consists of 17 residues.

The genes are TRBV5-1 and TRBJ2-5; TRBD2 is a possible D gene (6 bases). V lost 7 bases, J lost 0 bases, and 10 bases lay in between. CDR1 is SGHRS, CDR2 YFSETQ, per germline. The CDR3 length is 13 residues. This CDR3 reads CASERGNQETQYF. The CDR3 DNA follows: TGCGCCAGCGAACGGGGGAACCAAGAGACCCAGTACTTC.

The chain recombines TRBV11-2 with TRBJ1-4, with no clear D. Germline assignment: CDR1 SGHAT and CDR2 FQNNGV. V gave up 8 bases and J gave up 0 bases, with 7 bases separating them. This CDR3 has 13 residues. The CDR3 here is CASRGTTNEKLFF. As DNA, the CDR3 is TGTGCCAGCCGAGGGACAACTAATGAAAAACTGTTTTTT. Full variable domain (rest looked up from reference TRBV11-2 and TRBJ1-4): EAGVAQSPRYKIIEKRQSVAFWCNPISGHATLYWYQQILGQGPKLLIQFQNNGVVDDSQLPKDRFSAERLKGVDSTLKIQPAKLEDSAVYLCASRGTTNEKLFFGSGTQLSVL.

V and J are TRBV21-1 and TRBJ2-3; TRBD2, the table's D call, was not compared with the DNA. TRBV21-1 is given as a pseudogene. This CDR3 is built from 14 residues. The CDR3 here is CASSPAPEGDTQYF. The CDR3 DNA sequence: TGTGCCAGCAGCCCTGCCCCGGAGGGAGATACGCAGTATTTT.

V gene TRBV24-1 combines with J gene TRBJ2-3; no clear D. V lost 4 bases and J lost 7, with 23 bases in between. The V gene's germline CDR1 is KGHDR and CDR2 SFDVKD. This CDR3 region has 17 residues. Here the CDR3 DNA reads TGTGCCACCAGTGACCACGGGCTGGGTAGGATGGGTTATACGCAGTATTTT. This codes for CATSDHGLGRMGYTQYF.

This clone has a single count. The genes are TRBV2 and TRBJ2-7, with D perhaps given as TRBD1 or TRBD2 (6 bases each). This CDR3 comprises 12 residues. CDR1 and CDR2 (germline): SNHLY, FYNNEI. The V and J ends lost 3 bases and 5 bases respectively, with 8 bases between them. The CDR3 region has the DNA TGTGCCAGCAGTGACCGGGGGCACGAGCAGTACGTC. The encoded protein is CASSDRGHEQYV.

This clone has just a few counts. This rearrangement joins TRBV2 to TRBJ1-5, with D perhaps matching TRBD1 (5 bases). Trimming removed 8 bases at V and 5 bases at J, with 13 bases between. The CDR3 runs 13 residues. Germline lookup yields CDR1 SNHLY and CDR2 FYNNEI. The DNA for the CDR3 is TGTGCCAGCCGGGGCCTCGGAGATCAGCCCCAGCATTTT. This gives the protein CASRGLGDQPQHF. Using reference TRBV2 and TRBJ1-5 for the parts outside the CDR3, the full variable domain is EPEVTQTPSHQVTQMGQEVILRCVPISNHLYFYWYRQILGQKVEFLVSFYNNEISEKSEIFDDQFSVERPDGSNFTLKIRSTKLEDSAMYFCASRGLGDQPQHFGDGTRLSIL.

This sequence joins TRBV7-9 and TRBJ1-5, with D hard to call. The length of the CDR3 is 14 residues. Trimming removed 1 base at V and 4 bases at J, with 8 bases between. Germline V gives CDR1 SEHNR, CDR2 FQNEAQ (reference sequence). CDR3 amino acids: CASSLEGQNQPQHF. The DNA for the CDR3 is TGTGCCAGCAGCTTAGAGGGCCAAAATCAGCCCCAGCATTTT.

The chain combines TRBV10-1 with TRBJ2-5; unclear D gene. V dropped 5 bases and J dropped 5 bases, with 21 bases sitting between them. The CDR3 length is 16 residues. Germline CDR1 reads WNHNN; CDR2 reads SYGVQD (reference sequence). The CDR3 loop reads CASSSRRSGVGETQYF. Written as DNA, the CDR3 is TGCGCCAGCAGTTCTCGAAGGTCTGGGGTAGGCGAGACCCAGTACTTC.

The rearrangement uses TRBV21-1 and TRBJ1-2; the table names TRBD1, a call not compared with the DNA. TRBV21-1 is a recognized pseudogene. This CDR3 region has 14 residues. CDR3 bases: TGTGCCAGCAGCAAACGGCTGCAGGTTTATGGCTACACCTTC. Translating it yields CASSKRLQVYGYTF.

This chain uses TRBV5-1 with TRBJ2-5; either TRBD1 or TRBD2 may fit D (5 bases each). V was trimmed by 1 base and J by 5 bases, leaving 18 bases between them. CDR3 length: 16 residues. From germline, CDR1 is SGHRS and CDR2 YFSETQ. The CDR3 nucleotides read TGCGCCAGCAGCTTGATTCCCGGGGCGACGGTGGAGACCCAGTACTTC. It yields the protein CASSLIPGATVETQYF.

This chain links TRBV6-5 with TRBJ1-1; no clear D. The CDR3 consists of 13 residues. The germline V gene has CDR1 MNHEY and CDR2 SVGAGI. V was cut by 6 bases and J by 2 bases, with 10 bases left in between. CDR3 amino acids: CASRATSNTEAFF. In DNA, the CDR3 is TGTGCCAGCAGGGCGACGTCTAACACTGAAGCTTTCTTT.

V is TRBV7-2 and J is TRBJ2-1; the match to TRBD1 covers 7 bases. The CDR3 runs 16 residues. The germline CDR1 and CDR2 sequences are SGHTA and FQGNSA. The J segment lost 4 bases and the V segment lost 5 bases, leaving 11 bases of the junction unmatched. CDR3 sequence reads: CASSLRQGSTYNEQFF. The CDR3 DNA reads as TGTGCCAGCAGCCTGAGACAGGGTAGTACTTACAATGAGCAGTTCTTC.

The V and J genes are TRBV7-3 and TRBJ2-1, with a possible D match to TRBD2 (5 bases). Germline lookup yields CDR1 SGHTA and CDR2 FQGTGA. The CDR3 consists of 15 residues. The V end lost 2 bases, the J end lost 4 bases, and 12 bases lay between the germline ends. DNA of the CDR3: TGTGCCAGCAGCTTAGGTCGGGGTATATACAATGAGCAGTTCTTC. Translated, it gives CASSLGRGIYNEQFF.

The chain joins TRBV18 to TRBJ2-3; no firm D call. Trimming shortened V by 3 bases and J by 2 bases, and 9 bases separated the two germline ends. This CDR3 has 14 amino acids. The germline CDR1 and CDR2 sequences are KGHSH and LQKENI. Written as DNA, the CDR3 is TGTGCCAGCTCACCTCCGGACGTCACAGATACGCAGTATTTT. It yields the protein CASSPPDVTDTQYF. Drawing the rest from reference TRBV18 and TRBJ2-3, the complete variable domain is NAGVMQNPRHLVRRRGQEARLRCSPMKGHSHVYWYRQLPEEGLKFMVYLQKENIIDESGMPKERFSAEFPKEGPSILRIQQVVRGDSAAYFCASSPPDVTDTQYFGPGTRLTVL.